Below, 27 T cell receptor beta chains from the same sample are listed, as sequenced in a study of T cell responses to AZD1222 COVID-19 vaccine. The assay was immunoSEQ multiplex PCR, and TCRdb's table has in-frame clones only and misses some. This table holds under 100,000 clones, about 86% found once. Sequencing was performed on peripheral blood, taken on day 0 of AZD1222 vaccination. These receptors were taken from an adult in good health.

The V and J genes are TRBV10-3 and TRBJ1-2; no clear D. The CDR3 length is 15 residues. The germline V gene has CDR1 ENHRY and CDR2 SYGVKD. Trimming removed 8 bases from V and 4 bases from J, with 20 bases in between. CDR3 in DNA: TGTGCCATCTCCCCTGGGCAGGCGCAAATCTATGGCTACACCTTC. Translating gives CAISPGQAQIYGYTF.

The chain joins TRBV6-5 to TRBJ2-1; 10 bases align to TRBD2. CDR1 MNHEY and CDR2 SVGAGI come from the germline V gene. The ends lost 10 bases at V and 0 bases at J; junction bases unmatched: 3. CDR3 length equals 14 residues. CDR3 DNA: TGTGCCATTCTAGCGGGGGTCTCCTACAATGAGCAGTTCTTC. Amino acid sequence: CAILAGVSYNEQFF.

This chain connects TRBV3-1 (or the pseudogene TRBV3-2) to TRBJ2-1, with 7 nucleotides matching TRBD1. V lost 1 base and J lost 5; bases outside the gene matches: 8. The CDR3 runs 16 residues. CDR1 is LGHDT and CDR2 is YNNKEL in the germline V gene (reference sequence). CDR3 coding DNA: TGTGCCAGCAGCCAAGCAGGTAGGGGGCAAAACAATGAGCAGTTCTTC. Amino acid sequence: CASSQAGRGQNNEQFF.

The rearrangement joins TRBV27 to TRBJ1-6; D possibly corresponds to TRBD1 (5 bases). Germline CDR1 MNHEY, CDR2 SMNVEV (reference sequence). V shed 6 bases and J shed 9 bases, with 21 bases lying between them. CDR3 length: 16 amino acids. CDR3 sequence: CASRVYLAGGSSPLHF. The CDR3 coding sequence is TGTGCCAGCAGAGTTTATTTGGCGGGGGGAAGTTCACCCCTCCACTTT.

The sample holds one count of this clone. The chain has TRBV6-2 or TRBV6-3 and TRBJ2-5; 7 nucleotides agree with TRBD2. J was trimmed by 5 bases and V by 1 base; bases with no gene match: 13. Germline lookup yields CDR1 MNHEY and CDR2 SVGEGT. This CDR3 region has 17 residues. This CDR3 is CASSYFSWGGWDETQYF. CDR3 nucleotides: TGTGCCAGCAGTTACTTTTCCTGGGGAGGGTGGGATGAGACCCAGTACTTC.

The chain links TRBV19 to TRBJ1-2, with TRBD1 identical over 7 bases. The CDR3 spans 15 residues. Losses at the gene ends were 5 bases for V and 0 bases for J; bases not matched to a gene: 6. Per germline, CDR1 LNHDA and CDR2 SQIVND (reference sequence). The CDR3 sequence is CASSAPGQPNYGYTF. The DNA of the CDR3 is TGTGCCAGTAGTGCCCCGGGACAGCCTAACTATGGCTACACCTTC.

V gene TRBV4-1 combines with J gene TRBJ1-6, with a tentative D call TRBD1 (6 bases). Per the germline V gene, CDR1 is MGHRA and CDR2 is YSYEKL. The CDR3 loop spans 15 amino acids. Between the trimmed V and J ends, which lost 7 bases and 5 bases, there was a span of 15 bases. The CDR3 DNA follows: TGCGCCAGCACCCTCCGGGCAGGGGATAATTCACCCCTCCACTTT. Amino acid sequence: CASTLRAGDNSPLHF.

The V gene is TRBV3-1 (or the pseudogene TRBV3-2), the J gene TRBJ1-3; D is ambiguous. Germline CDR1 reads LGHDT; CDR2 reads YNNKEL (reference sequence). The CDR3 extends over 15 amino acids. The germline V and J ends were trimmed by 1 base and 4 bases, with 11 bases remaining between them. The CDR3, as DNA: TGTGCCAGCAGCCAAGGCGGCGTTCGGGGAAACACCATATATTTT. Amino acid sequence: CASSQGGVRGNTIYF.

This chain links TRBV11-2 with TRBJ1-5; D possibly corresponds to TRBD1 (5 bases). CDR1 and CDR2 from the germline V gene are SGHAT and FQNNGV. V lost 1 base, J lost 4 bases, and 11 bases lay in between. This CDR3 contains 15 residues. The CDR3 sequence: CASSLGLGQNQPQHF. In DNA form, the CDR3 reads TGTGCCAGCAGCTTAGGGTTGGGGCAAAATCAGCCCCAGCATTTT.

V usage is TRBV18 and J usage is TRBJ2-1; 13 nucleotides line up with TRBD2. The V gene end was trimmed by 6 bases and the J gene end by 0 bases; junction bases not matched to a gene: 8. This CDR3 region has 18 residues. The germline V gene has CDR1 KGHSH and CDR2 LQKENI. In nucleotides, the CDR3 is TGTGCCAGCTCGCGTCTAACTAGCGGGAGGGGCTCCTACAATGAGCAGTTCTTC. This codes for CASSRLTSGRGSYNEQFF.

About this clone: It is unclear where the CDR3 begins or ends on the DNA, so no DNA is shown, and the CDR3 is as TCRdb lists it. This rearrangement joins TRBV12-3 or TRBV12-4 to TRBJ2-2; the table calls TRBD2, which could not be checked here. The CDR3 length is 12 residues, termini included. The CDR3 sequence is CASSFGAGELFF.

The gene calls are TRBV7-3 and TRBJ2-5, with 8 nucleotides matching TRBD1. Trimming took 5 bases from V and 0 from J; bases not matched to a gene: 5. Germline V lookup: CDR1 SGHTA, CDR2 FQGTGA. This CDR3 is 15 amino acids long. In DNA form, the CDR3 reads TGTGCCAGCAGCCACGGGACAGGTTACCAAGAGACCCAGTACTTC. Translated: CASSHGTGYQETQYF.

The genes are TRBV4-3 and TRBJ2-1; D remains ambiguous. V was pared by 0 bases and J by 5 bases, with 8 bases between. Per germline, CDR1 LGHNA and CDR2 YSLEER. The CDR3 is made up of 14 amino acids. The CDR3 coding sequence is TGCGCCAGCAGCCAAGATGCTAGGGACAATGAGCAGTTCTTC. Its translation: CASSQDARDNEQFF.

The chain employs TRBV5-6 and TRBJ1-1, with D maybe TRBD1 (5 bases). CDR1 is SGHDT, CDR2 YYEEEE, per germline. V was cut by 2 bases and J by 4 bases, with 6 bases left in between. The CDR3 covers 12 residues. DNA of the CDR3: TGTGCCAGCAGCTTTCAGGGCACTGAAGCTTTCTTT. Translating gives CASSFQGTEAFF.

This chain uses TRBV27 with TRBJ2-1; 12 nucleotides line up with TRBD2. From germline, CDR1 is MNHEY and CDR2 SMNVEV (reference sequence). Unmatched junction bases numbered 6, after V lost 6 bases and J lost 6 bases. This CDR3 is 15 amino acids long. This CDR3 is CASSPLAGGPNEQFF. CDR3 nucleotide sequence: TGTGCCAGCAGCCCACTAGCGGGAGGACCCAATGAGCAGTTCTTC.

This clone was picked up one time. The chain recombines TRBV7-9 with TRBJ1-2; 10 nucleotides align to TRBD1. The CDR3 extends over 15 amino acids. The germline CDR1 and CDR2 sequences are SEHNR and FQNEAQ (reference sequence). The V and J ends lost 3 bases and 5 bases, in that order; junction bases with no gene match: 6. CDR3 region: CASSFSGTGEYGYTF. CDR3 bases: TGTGCCAGCAGCTTCTCAGGGACAGGGGAATATGGCTACACCTTC.

The chain links TRBV6-1 to TRBJ2-7; 9 bases agree with TRBD1. This CDR3 comprises 15 residues. Germline V gene sequence: CDR1 MNHNS, CDR2 SASEGT. V shed 2 bases, J shed 3 bases, and the junction held 5 bases outside the gene matches. The CDR3 nucleotides read TGTGCCAGCAGTGAAAAGGGACAGGGCGTCTACGAGCAGTACTTC. Its protein is CASSEKGQGVYEQYF.

The chain combines TRBV4-1 with TRBJ2-6, with D uncertain. The CDR3 loop spans 17 amino acids. Looked up from germline, CDR1 is MGHRA and CDR2 is YSYEKL. V was pared by 4 bases and J by 0 bases, with 13 bases between. The CDR3, as DNA: TGCGCCAGCAGCCCCAACACCTTTGACTCTGGGGCCAACGTCCTGACTTTC. It encodes CASSPNTFDSGANVLTF.

The rearrangement joins TRBV3-1 (or the pseudogene TRBV3-2) to TRBJ2-3, with unresolved D. This CDR3 is built from 14 residues. V was shortened by 2 bases and J by 3 bases, with 9 bases between the two germline ends. Germline V CDR1 and CDR2: LGHDT, YNNKEL (reference sequence). The chain's CDR3 is CASSQSFGTDTQYF. The CDR3, as DNA: TGTGCCAGCAGCCAATCGTTCGGTACAGATACGCAGTATTTT.

The chain employs TRBV14 and TRBJ2-1, with 7 bases lining up with TRBD2. Germline V CDR1 and CDR2: SGHDN, FVKESK. The CDR3 has 16 amino acids. V lost 0 bases to trimming and J lost 3 bases; unmatched junction nucleotides: 5. CDR3 region: CASSQDRLADYNEQFF. Written as DNA, the CDR3 is TGTGCCAGCAGCCAAGATCGGCTAGCGGACTACAATGAGCAGTTCTTC. Drawing the rest from reference TRBV14 and TRBJ2-1, the complete variable domain is EAGVTQFPSHSVIEKGQTVTLRCDPISGHDNLYWYRRVMGKEIKFLLHFVKESKQDESGMPNNRFLAERTGGTYSTLKVQPAELEDSGVYFCASSQDRLADYNEQFFGPGTRLTVL.

The gene calls are TRBV11-3 and TRBJ1-2; no reliable D call. The CDR3 length is 14 residues. The V gene lost 0 bases and the J gene lost 2 bases, with 7 bases spanning the gap. Germline loops: CDR1 SGHNT, CDR2 YENEEA. In DNA form, the CDR3 reads TGTGCCAGCAGCTTAGAAGATAGGAACTATGGCTACACCTTC. Its translation: CASSLEDRNYGYTF. Full variable domain (outside the CDR3, taken from reference TRBV11-3 and TRBJ1-2): EAGVVQSPRYKIIEKKQPVAFWCNPISGHNTLYWYLQNLGQGPELLIRYENEEAVDDSQLPKDRFSAERLKGVDSTLKIQPAELGDSAVYLCASSLEDRNYGYTFGSGTRLTVV.

The rearrangement joins TRBV28 to TRBJ1-4; 7 positions agree with TRBD1. The CDR3 consists of 15 residues. The V gene end was trimmed by 6 bases and the J gene end by 3 bases; junction bases not matched to a gene: 7. CDR1 and CDR2 from the germline V gene are MDHEN and SYDVKM. CDR3: CASRPQGGANEKLFF. The CDR3 nucleotides read TGTGCCAGCAGGCCCCAGGGGGGGGCTAATGAAAAACTGTTTTTT.

This sequence joins TRBV5-1 and TRBJ2-3, with TRBD1 as a possible D gene (5 bases). CDR1 is SGHRS, CDR2 YFSETQ, per germline. V shed 4 bases and J shed 0 bases, with 12 bases lying between them. The CDR3 extends over 15 amino acids. The CDR3 sequence is CASSPRQTSTDTQYF. DNA for the CDR3: TGCGCCAGCAGCCCTAGACAGACTAGCACAGATACGCAGTATTTT.

The V call is TRBV28, the J call TRBJ1-2; D perhaps matches TRBD1 (5 bases). This CDR3 is built from 17 residues. Between the trimmed V and J ends, which lost 7 bases and 3 bases, there was a span of 24 bases. Germline CDR1 reads MDHEN; CDR2 reads SYDVKM. CDR3 loop: CASNTGGALSSDYGYTF. In DNA form, the CDR3 reads TGTGCCAGCAATACGGGGGGTGCCCTCTCCTCGGACTATGGCTACACCTTC.

CDR3 nucleotide sequence: TGTGCCACCAGCAGAGATCGTCCGGAGACCCAGTACTTC. Translation gives CATSRDRPETQYF. J is TRBJ2-5 and V is TRBV15; D gene uncertain. V was shortened by 0 bases and J by 5 bases, with 7 bases between the two germline ends. CDR1 and CDR2 (germline): LNHNV, YYDKDF (reference sequence). The CDR3 spans 13 residues.

The chain links TRBV4-2 to TRBJ2-5, with D perhaps TRBD2 (6 bases). Trimming took 0 bases from V and 4 from J, leaving 15 bases between them. In germline, CDR1 is LGHNA, CDR2 YNFKEQ. CDR3 length: 16 amino acids. The chain's CDR3 is CASSQEVSWGGETQYF. The DNA of the CDR3 is TGTGCCAGCAGCCAAGAGGTTAGCTGGGGAGGAGAGACCCAGTACTTC.

The V gene is TRBV6-5, the J gene TRBJ1-5; D is unclear. Germline values: CDR1 MNHEY, CDR2 SVGAGI. V lost 5 bases and J lost 3, with 14 bases in between. The CDR3 loop spans 15 amino acids. CDR3 sequence reads: CASSLGRGFNQPQHF. The CDR3 DNA sequence: TGTGCCAGCAGTCTGGGTCGGGGATTCAATCAGCCCCAGCATTTT.